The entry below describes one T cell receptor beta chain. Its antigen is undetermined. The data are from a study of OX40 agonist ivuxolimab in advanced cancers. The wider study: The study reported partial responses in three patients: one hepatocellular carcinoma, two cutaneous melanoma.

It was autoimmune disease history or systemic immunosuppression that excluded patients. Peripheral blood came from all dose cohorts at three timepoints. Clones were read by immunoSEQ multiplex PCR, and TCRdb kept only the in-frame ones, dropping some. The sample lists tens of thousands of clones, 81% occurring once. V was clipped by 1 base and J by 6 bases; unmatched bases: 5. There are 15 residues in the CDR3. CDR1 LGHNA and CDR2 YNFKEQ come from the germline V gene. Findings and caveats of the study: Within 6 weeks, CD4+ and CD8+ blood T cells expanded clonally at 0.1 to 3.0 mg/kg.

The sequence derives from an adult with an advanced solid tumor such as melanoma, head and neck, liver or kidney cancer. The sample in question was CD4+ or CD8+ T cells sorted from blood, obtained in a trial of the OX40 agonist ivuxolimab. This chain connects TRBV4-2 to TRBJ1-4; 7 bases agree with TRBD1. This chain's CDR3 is CASSQVSTGYEKLFF. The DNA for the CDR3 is TGTGCCAGCAGCCAAGTTTCGACAGGGTATGAAAAACTGTTTTTT.